Presented here are 8 T cell receptor beta chains from one specimen sequenced in a study of lymphopenia after photon versus proton radiotherapy (dated by TCRdb to the late 2010s). Library creation used the immunoSEQ multiplex PCR assay. Not all clones reach the TCRdb copy of this immuneACCESS table, which keeps in-frame sequences only. Checked studies attribute under half of the gap to unresolved V genes and leave the rest unexplained. The sample profile shows under 30,000 clones; roughly 89% of them were found once. The ten biggest clones cover 50% of the sample. Sequences were derived from peripheral blood, sampled from a patient treated with proton-based radiotherapy. Every receptor here comes from a woman aged 55-75 years with cholangiocarcinoma. Some clones in this sample may be carry-over from other donors' samples.

This chain uses TRBV27 with TRBJ1-1; perhaps TRBD1 as D (6 bases). The ends were cut back, 2 bases at V and 6 bases at J, with 22 bases in the middle. The germline V gene has CDR1 MNHEY and CDR2 SMNVEV (reference sequence). The CDR3 contains 17 residues. CDR3 nucleotide sequence: TGTGCCAGCAGTTTAGGAGGGTCAGGGGCCCGGGGGGCTGAAGCTTTCTTT. This encodes CASSLGGSGARGAEAFF.

This rearrangement joins TRBV18 to TRBJ1-4, with D possibly matching TRBD1 (5 bases). The CDR3 totals 16 residues. Trimming shortened V by 3 bases and J by 2 bases, and 13 bases separated the two germline ends. Germline V gene sequence: CDR1 KGHSH, CDR2 LQKENI. CDR3 region: CASSPAGLITNEKLFF. The CDR3, as DNA: TGTGCCAGCTCACCCGCAGGGTTGATCACTAATGAAAAACTGTTTTTT.

The sample holds one count of this clone. This chain joins TRBV5-1 and TRBJ2-3, with TRBD1 as a possible D gene (6 bases). Germline CDR1 and CDR2: SGHRS and YFSETQ. The CDR3 is made up of 15 amino acids. The V gene lost 0 bases and the J gene lost 6 bases, with 14 bases spanning the gap. CDR3 amino acids: CASSLGGGVWDTQYF. CDR3 bases: TGCGCCAGCAGCTTGGGTGGGGGCGTTTGGGATACGCAGTATTTT.

This chain joins TRBV18 and TRBJ1-4, with 10 bases fitting TRBD1. The J segment lost 6 bases and the V segment lost 3 bases, leaving 4 bases of the junction unmatched. The CDR3 totals 15 residues. Germline V CDR1 and CDR2: KGHSH, LQKENI. This CDR3 reads CASSPSDRGHEKLFF. CDR3 bases: TGTGCCAGCTCACCTTCCGACAGGGGGCATGAAAAACTGTTTTTT. Full variable domain (outside the CDR3, taken from reference TRBV18 and TRBJ1-4): NAGVMQNPRHLVRRRGQEARLRCSPMKGHSHVYWYRQLPEEGLKFMVYLQKENIIDESGMPKERFSAEFPKEGPSILRIQQVVRGDSAAYFCASSPSDRGHEKLFFGSGTQLSVL.

The chain links TRBV5-1 to TRBJ1-1; D unresolved. The germline CDR1 and CDR2 sequences are SGHRS and YFSETQ. V shed 0 bases and J shed 8 bases, with 5 bases lying between them. The CDR3 contains 11 residues. The CDR3 nucleotides read TGCGCCAGCAGCTTGGATTACGAAGCTTTCTTT. It codes for CASSLDYEAFF.

This sequence joins TRBV4-3 and TRBJ1-6; TRBD1 is a possible D gene (5 bases). The CDR3 consists of 16 residues. From germline, CDR1 is LGHNA and CDR2 YSLEER. The ends were cut back, 0 bases at V and 3 bases at J, with 9 bases in the middle. This chain's CDR3 is CASSQDREDYNSPLHF. In DNA form, the CDR3 reads TGCGCCAGCAGCCAAGACAGGGAAGACTATAATTCACCCCTCCACTTT.

The genes are TRBV15 and TRBJ1-1; 8 positions agree with TRBD1. CDR3 length: 16 residues. V was pared by 1 base and J by 1 base, with 5 bases of the junction left unmatched. Germline assignment: CDR1 LNHNV and CDR2 YYDKDF (reference sequence). In nucleotides, the CDR3 is TGTGCCACCAGCAGAGGGCTAGGACAGGGGAACACTGAAGCTTTCTTT. It codes for CATSRGLGQGNTEAFF.

CDR3 sequence reads: CASSYSSGQETQYF. The DNA of the CDR3 is TGTGCCAGCAGTTACTCGTCGGGGCAAGAGACCCAGTACTTC. The rearrangement uses TRBV6-6 and TRBJ2-5; perhaps TRBD2 as D (5 bases). The CDR3 is made up of 14 amino acids. The V and J ends lost 0 bases and 2 bases respectively, with 7 bases between them. The germline V gene has CDR1 MNHNY and CDR2 SVGAGI (reference sequence).